Below are 14 T cell receptor beta chains sequenced from a single sample in a study of cytomegalovirus exposure and HLA in healthy donors. The PCR ran on 60 Vbeta and 13 Jbeta primers. Generated by immunoSEQ multiplex PCR, the TCRdb table keeps only in-frame clones and is missing some. The table has about 140,000 clones, more than 75% seen once. The sequencing sample was made of PBMCs. Every receptor here comes from a female donor in good health and CMV-seronegative.

V and J are TRBV6-5 and TRBJ2-7; 7 bases match TRBD2. CDR1 MNHEY and CDR2 SVGAGI come from the germline V gene. The CDR3 sequence is 14 residues long. Unmatched junction bases numbered 2, after V lost 2 bases and J lost 1 base. The CDR3 sequence: CASSYGDYSYEQYF. In DNA form, the CDR3 reads TGTGCCAGCAGTTACGGGGACTATTCCTACGAGCAGTACTTC.

This chain uses TRBV6-4 with TRBJ2-3, with a weak D call TRBD2 (5 bases). Trimming stripped 6 bases from V and 5 bases from J, with 15 bases between. Germline V gene data show CDR1 as MRHNA and CDR2 as SNTAGT. CDR3 length: 14 residues. DNA for the CDR3: TGTGCCAGCAGCCCGGGAAATCGGGTAGATACGCAGTATTTT. Its translation is CASSPGNRVDTQYF.

The chain has TRBV28 and TRBJ1-4, with 8 nucleotides matching TRBD1. Germline CDR1 is MDHEN and CDR2 is SYDVKM. V lost 4 bases to trimming and J lost 4 bases; unmatched junction nucleotides: 8. This CDR3 is 16 amino acids long. The CDR3 nucleotides read TGTGCCAGCAGTTCCTCCGGACAGGGTCGTAATGAAAAACTGTTTTTT. The encoded protein is CASSSSGQGRNEKLFF. The full variable domain, with the rest looked up from reference TRBV28 and TRBJ1-4, is DVKVTQSSRYLVKRTGEKVFLECVQDMDHENMFWYRQDPGLGLRLIYFSYDVKMKEKGDIPEGYSVSREKKERFSLILESASTNQTSMYLCASSSSGQGRNEKLFFGSGTQLSVL.

This chain connects TRBV5-4 to TRBJ1-4; D gene uncertain. Germline V gives CDR1 SGHNT, CDR2 YYREEE (reference sequence). V gave up 0 bases and J gave up 8 bases, with 14 bases separating them. This CDR3 contains 15 residues. CDR3: CASSLESGPAEKLFF. CDR3 nucleotide sequence: TGTGCCAGCAGCTTGGAATCTGGGCCAGCAGAAAAACTGTTTTTT.

V usage is TRBV7-6 and J usage is TRBJ2-7, with 11 bases aligning to TRBD1. Germline loops: CDR1 SGHVS, CDR2 FNYEAQ. This CDR3 has 15 amino acids. The V segment lost 5 bases and the J segment 3 bases; nucleotides outside the gene matches: 6. The CDR3 nucleotides read TGTGCCAGCAGCGCCCGGACAGGGGGCGGCTACGAGCAGTACTTC. It translates to CASSARTGGGYEQYF. The variable domain in full, completed from reference TRBV7-6 and TRBJ2-7, reads GAGVSQSPRYKVTKRGQDVALRCDPISGHVSLYWYRQALGQGPEFLTYFNYEAQQDKSGLPNDRFSAERPEGSISTLTIQRTEQRDSAMYRCASSARTGGGYEQYFGPGTRLTVT.

The chain recombines TRBV11-2 with TRBJ2-1; D may be TRBD2 (6 bases). The CDR3 consists of 15 residues. CDR1 and CDR2 from the germline V gene are SGHAT and FQNNGV. Trimming shortened V by 1 base and J by 8 bases, and 15 bases separated the two germline ends. For the CDR3, the DNA is TGTGCCAGCAGCTTAGCTGGGGACTTCCTCGATGAGCAGTTCTTC. Translating gives CASSLAGDFLDEQFF.

V is TRBV6-1 and J is TRBJ2-7; TRBD1 might be the D (5 bases). Germline CDR1 reads MNHNS; CDR2 reads SASEGT. This CDR3 contains 12 residues. The ends were cut back, 6 bases at V and 3 bases at J, with 9 bases in the middle. The CDR3 protein is CASRGQGYEQYF. Written as DNA, the CDR3 is TGTGCCAGCAGGGGCCAGGGCTACGAGCAGTACTTC.

The chain links TRBV6-1 to TRBJ2-2; D is unclear. V lost 7 bases, J lost 5 bases, and 8 bases lay in between. Germline V CDR1 and CDR2: MNHNS, SASEGT. There are 12 residues in the CDR3. CDR3 in amino acids: CASKYQTGELFF. CDR3 in DNA: TGTGCCAGCAAATATCAGACCGGGGAGCTGTTTTTT.

The J gene is TRBJ2-5, the V gene TRBV20-1; the D is unclear. CDR3 length: 11 amino acids. V was shortened by 6 bases and J by 6 bases, with 11 bases between the two germline ends. From germline, CDR1 is DFQATT and CDR2 SNEGSKA (reference sequence). DNA of the CDR3: TGCAGTGCCCCGATAACACAGACCCAGTACTTC. It codes for CSAPITQTQYF.

The chain uses TRBV10-2 and TRBJ2-5, with TRBD1 matching over 8 bases. Germline loops: CDR1 WSHSY, CDR2 SAAADI. CDR3 size: 13 residues. Trimming cost V 8 bases and J 3 bases; bases outside gene matches: 5. CDR3 protein: CASAMDREETQYF. Written as DNA, the CDR3 is TGCGCCAGCGCCATGGACAGGGAAGAGACCCAGTACTTC.

The rearrangement uses TRBV11-3 and TRBJ2-7, with TRBD1 identical over 7 bases. Germline values: CDR1 SGHNT, CDR2 YENEEA. The length of the CDR3 is 13 residues. Germline trimming cut 5 bases from V and 2 bases from J; bases unmatched to any gene: 3. CDR3 bases: TGTGCCAGCAGCCTGGGACAGACCTACGAGCAGTACTTC. It translates to CASSLGQTYEQYF.

This rearrangement joins TRBV11-3 to TRBJ2-7; D is uncertain. The CDR3 is 14 amino acids. The germline V gene encodes CDR1 SGHNT and CDR2 YENEEA. Trimming left V 1 base short and J 3 bases short, with 10 bases between. The CDR3 DNA sequence: TGTGCCAGCAGCTTAGCCCTAGAGGACTACGAGCAGTACTTC. It is translated as CASSLALEDYEQYF.

The chain carries TRBV10-2 and TRBJ2-5, with 7 bases fitting TRBD1. The J call may be incorrect, as the DNA end agrees better with TRBJ2-7. CDR3 length: 16 residues. CDR1 is WSHSY, CDR2 SAAADI, per germline. CDR3 nucleotides: TGCGCCAGCAGCGCCCTGGCCGGGACAGCTGACTACGAGCAGTACTTC. This codes for CASSALAGTADYEQYF.

This clone was seen a few times. The rearrangement uses TRBV5-4 and TRBJ2-3, with 7 bases that match TRBD2. The V and J ends lost 4 bases and 1 base, in that order; junction bases with no gene match: 6. The CDR3 spans 15 residues. Germline lookup yields CDR1 SGHNT and CDR2 YYREEE (reference sequence). The CDR3 nucleotides are TGTGCCAGCAGCCGGCCCGGACTAGGCACAGATACGCAGTATTTT. Protein product: CASSRPGLGTDTQYF.